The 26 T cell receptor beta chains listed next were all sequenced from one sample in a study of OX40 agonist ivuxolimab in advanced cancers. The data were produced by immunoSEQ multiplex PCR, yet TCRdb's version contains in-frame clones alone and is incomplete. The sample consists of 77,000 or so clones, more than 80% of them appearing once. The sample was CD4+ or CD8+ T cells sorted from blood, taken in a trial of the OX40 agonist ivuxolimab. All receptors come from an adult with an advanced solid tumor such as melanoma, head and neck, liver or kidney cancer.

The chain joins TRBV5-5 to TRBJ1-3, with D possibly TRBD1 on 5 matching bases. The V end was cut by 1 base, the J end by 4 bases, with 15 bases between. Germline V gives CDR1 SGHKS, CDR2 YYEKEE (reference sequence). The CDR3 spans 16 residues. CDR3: CASSLYGTGTGNTIYF. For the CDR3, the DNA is TGTGCCAGCAGCTTGTATGGTACAGGTACAGGAAACACCATATATTTT.

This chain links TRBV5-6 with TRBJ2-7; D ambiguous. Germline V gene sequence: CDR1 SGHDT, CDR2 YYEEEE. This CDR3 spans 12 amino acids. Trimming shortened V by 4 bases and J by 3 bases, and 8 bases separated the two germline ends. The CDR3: CASSQGRYEQYF. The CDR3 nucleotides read TGTGCCAGCAGCCAAGGACGCTACGAGCAGTACTTC.

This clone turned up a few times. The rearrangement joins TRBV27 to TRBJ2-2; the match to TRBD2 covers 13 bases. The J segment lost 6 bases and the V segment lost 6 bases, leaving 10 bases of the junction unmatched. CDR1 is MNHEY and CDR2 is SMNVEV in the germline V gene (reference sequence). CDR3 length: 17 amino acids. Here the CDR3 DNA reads TGTGCCAGCAGCACGGGACTAGCGGGGACTAACGCCGGGGAGCTGTTTTTT. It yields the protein CASSTGLAGTNAGELFF.

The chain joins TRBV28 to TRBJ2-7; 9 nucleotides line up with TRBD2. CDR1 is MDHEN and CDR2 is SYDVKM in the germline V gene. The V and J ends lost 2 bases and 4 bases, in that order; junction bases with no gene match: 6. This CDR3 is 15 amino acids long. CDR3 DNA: TGTGCCAGCAGTTTAAGGACTAGCGAGTCTTACGAGCAGTACTTC. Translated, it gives CASSLRTSESYEQYF.

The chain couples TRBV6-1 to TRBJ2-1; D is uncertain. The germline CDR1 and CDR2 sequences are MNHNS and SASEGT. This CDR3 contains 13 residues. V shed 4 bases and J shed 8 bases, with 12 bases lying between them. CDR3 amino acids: CASSAALPYEQFF. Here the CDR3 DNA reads TGTGCCAGCAGTGCGGCCCTGCCCTATGAGCAGTTCTTC.

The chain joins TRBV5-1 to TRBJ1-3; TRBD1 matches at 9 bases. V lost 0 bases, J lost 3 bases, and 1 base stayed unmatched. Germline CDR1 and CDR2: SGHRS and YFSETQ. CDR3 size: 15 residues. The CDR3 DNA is TGCGCCAGCAGCTTGGAGACAGGGGGTGGAAACACCATATATTTT. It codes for CASSLETGGGNTIYF. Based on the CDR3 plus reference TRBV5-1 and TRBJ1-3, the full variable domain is KAGVTQTPRYLIKTRGQQVTLSCSPISGHRSVSWYQQTPGQGLQFLFEYFSETQRNKGNFPGRFSGRQFSNSRSEMNVSTLELGDSALYLCASSLETGGGNTIYFGEGSWLTVV.

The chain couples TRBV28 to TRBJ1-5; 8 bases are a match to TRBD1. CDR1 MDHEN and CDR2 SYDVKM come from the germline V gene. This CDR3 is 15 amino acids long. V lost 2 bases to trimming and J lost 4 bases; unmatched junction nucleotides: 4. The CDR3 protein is CASSLRDRRNQPQHF. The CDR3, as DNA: TGTGCCAGCAGTTTAAGGGACAGGAGGAATCAGCCCCAGCATTTT.

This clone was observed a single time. CDR3 in amino acids: CASSRLAGAYNEQFF. For the CDR3, the DNA is TGTGCCAGTAGCCGACTAGCGGGAGCGTACAATGAGCAGTTCTTC. The J gene is TRBJ2-1, the V gene TRBV19, with 12 bases that match TRBD2. In germline, CDR1 is LNHDA, CDR2 SQIVND (reference sequence). V dropped 6 bases and J dropped 4; count of bases not matched to a gene: 4. The CDR3 extends over 15 amino acids.

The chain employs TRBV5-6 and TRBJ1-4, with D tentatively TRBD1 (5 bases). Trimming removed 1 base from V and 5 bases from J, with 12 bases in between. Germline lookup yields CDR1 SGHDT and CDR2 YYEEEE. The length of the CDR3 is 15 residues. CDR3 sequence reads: CASSLRSTANEKLFF. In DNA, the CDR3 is TGTGCCAGCAGCTTGAGGTCGACAGCAAATGAAAAACTGTTTTTT.

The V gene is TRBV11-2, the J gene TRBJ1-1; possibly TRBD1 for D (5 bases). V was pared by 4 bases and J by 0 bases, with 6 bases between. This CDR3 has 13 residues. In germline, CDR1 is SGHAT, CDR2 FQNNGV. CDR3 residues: CASSSGLNTEAFF. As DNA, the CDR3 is TGTGCCAGCAGCTCAGGGTTGAACACTGAAGCTTTCTTT. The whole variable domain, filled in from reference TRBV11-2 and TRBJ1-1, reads EAGVAQSPRYKIIEKRQSVAFWCNPISGHATLYWYQQILGQGPKLLIQFQNNGVVDDSQLPKDRFSAERLKGVDSTLKIQPAKLEDSAVYLCASSSGLNTEAFFGQGTRLTVV.

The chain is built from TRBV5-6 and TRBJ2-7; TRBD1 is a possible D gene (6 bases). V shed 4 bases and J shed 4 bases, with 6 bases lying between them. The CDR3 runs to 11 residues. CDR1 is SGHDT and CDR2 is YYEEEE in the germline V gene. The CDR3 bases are TGTGCCAGCAGCCAGGGGTACGAGCAGTACTTC. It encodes CASSQGYEQYF.

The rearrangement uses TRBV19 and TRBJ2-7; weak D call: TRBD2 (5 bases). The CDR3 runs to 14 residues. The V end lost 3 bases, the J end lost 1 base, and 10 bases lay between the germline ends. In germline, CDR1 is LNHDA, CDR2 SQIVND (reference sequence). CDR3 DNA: TGTGCCAGTAGTATCACTAGGATTTCCTACGAGCAGTACTTC. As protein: CASSITRISYEQYF.

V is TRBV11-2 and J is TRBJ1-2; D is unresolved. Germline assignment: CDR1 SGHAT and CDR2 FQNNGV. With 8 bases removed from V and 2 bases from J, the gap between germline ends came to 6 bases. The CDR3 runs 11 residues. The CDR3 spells CASRVNYGYTF. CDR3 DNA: TGTGCCAGCCGGGTAAACTATGGCTACACCTTC.

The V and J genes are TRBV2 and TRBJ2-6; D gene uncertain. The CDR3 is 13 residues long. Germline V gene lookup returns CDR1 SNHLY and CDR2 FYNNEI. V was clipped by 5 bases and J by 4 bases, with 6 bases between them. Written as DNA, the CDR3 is TGTGCCAGCAGTCCTATCGGGGCCAACGTCCTGACTTTC. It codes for CASSPIGANVLTF. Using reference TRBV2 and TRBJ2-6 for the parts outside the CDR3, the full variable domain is EPEVTQTPSHQVTQMGQEVILRCVPISNHLYFYWYRQILGQKVEFLVSFYNNEISEKSEIFDDQFSVERPDGSNFTLKIRSTKLEDSAMYFCASSPIGANVLTFGAGSRLTVL.

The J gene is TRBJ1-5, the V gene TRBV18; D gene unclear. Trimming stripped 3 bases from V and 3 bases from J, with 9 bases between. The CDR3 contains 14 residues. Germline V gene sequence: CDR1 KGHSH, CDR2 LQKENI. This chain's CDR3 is CASSPTDNNQPQHF. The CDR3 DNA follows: TGTGCCAGCTCACCCACAGACAACAATCAGCCCCAGCATTTT.

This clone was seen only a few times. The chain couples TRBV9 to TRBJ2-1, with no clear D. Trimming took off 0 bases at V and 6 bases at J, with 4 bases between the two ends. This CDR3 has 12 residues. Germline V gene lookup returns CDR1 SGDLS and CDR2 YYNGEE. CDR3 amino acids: CASSVGPNEQFF. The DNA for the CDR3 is TGTGCCAGCAGCGTAGGCCCCAATGAGCAGTTCTTC.

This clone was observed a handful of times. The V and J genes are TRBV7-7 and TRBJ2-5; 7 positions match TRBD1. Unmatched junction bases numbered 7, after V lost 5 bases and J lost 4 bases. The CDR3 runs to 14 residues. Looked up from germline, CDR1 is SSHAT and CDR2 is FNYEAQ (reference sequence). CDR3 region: CASSRGGRVETQYF. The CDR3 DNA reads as TGTGCCAGCAGCAGAGGGGGCCGGGTAGAGACCCAGTACTTC. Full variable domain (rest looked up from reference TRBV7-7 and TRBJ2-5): GAGVSQSPRYKVTKRGQDVTLRCDPISSHATLYWYQQALGQGPEFLTYFNYEAQPDKSGLPSDRFSAERPEGSISTLTIQRTEQRDSAMYRCASSRGGRVETQYFGPGTRLLVL.

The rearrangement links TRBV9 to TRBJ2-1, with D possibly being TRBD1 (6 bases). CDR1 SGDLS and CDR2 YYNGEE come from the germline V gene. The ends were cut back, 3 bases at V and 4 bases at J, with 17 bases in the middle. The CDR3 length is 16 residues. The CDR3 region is CASSGRGGRNYNEQFF. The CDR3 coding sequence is TGTGCCAGCAGCGGCCGAGGGGGACGGAATTACAATGAGCAGTTCTTC. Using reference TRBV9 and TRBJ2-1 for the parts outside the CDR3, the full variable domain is DSGVTQTPKHLITATGQRVTLRCSPRSGDLSVYWYQQSLDQGLQFLIQYYNGEERAKGNILERFSAQQFPDLHSELNLSSLELGDSALYFCASSGRGGRNYNEQFFGPGTRLTVL.

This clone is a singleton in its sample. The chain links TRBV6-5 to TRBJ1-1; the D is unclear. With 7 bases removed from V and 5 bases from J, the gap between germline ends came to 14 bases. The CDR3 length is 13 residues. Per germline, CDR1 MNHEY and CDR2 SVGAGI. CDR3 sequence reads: CASTRSYGTEAFF. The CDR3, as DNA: TGTGCCAGCACCAGGAGCTATGGGACTGAAGCTTTCTTT.

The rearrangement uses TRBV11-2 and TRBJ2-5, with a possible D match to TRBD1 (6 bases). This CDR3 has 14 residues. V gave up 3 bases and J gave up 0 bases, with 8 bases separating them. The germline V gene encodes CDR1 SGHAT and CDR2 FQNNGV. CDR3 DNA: TGTGCCAGCAGCTTGAGGGACAACCAAGAGACCCAGTACTTC. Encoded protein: CASSLRDNQETQYF.

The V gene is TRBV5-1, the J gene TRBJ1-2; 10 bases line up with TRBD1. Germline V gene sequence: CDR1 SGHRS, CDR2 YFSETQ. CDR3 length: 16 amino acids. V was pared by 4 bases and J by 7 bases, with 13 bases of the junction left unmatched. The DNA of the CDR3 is TGCGCCAGCAGCGCCCTTGCCGGGACAGGGGTTCGTGGCTACACCTTC. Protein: CASSALAGTGVRGYTF. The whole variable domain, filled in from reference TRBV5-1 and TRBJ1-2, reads KAGVTQTPRYLIKTRGQQVTLSCSPISGHRSVSWYQQTPGQGLQFLFEYFSETQRNKGNFPGRFSGRQFSNSRSEMNVSTLELGDSALYLCASSALAGTGVRGYTFGSGTRLTVV.

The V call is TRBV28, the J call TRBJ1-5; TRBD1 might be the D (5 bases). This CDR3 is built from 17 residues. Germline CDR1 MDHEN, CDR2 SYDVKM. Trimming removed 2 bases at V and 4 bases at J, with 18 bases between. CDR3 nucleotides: TGTGCCAGCAGTTTAACACGAGGAGGGGTTACGAATCAGCCCCAGCATTTT. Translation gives CASSLTRGGVTNQPQHF.

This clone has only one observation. Written as DNA, the CDR3 is TGTGCCAGCAGCTTAGGGCAGCGCGAGCAGTACTTC. The encoded protein is CASSLGQREQYF. This chain uses TRBV11-2 with TRBJ2-7; D remains ambiguous. The CDR3 contains 12 residues. V lost 1 base, J lost 6 bases, and 7 bases lay in between. Germline V lookup: CDR1 SGHAT, CDR2 FQNNGV.

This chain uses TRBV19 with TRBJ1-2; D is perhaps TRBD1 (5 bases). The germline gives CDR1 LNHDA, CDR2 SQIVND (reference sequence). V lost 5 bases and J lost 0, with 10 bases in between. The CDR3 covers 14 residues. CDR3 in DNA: TGTGCCAGTAGTGTCCGGGGGACTAACTATGGCTACACCTTC. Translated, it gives CASSVRGTNYGYTF.

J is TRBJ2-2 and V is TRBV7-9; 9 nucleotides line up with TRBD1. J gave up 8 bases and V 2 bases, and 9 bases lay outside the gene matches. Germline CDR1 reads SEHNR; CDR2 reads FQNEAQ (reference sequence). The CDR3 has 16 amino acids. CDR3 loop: CASSLSPTGGSGELFF. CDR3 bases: TGTGCCAGCAGCTTATCGCCCACAGGGGGCTCTGGGGAGCTGTTTTTT. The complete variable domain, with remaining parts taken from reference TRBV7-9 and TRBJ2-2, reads DTGVSQNPRHKITKRGQNVTFRCDPISEHNRLYWYRQTLGQGPEFLTYFQNEAQLEKSRLLSDRFSAERPKGSFSTLEIQRTEQGDSAMYLCASSLSPTGGSGELFFGEGSRLTVL.

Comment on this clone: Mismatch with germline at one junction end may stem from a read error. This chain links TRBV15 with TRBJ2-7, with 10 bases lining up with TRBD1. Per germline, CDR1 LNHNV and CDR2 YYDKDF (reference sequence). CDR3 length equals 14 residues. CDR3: CATSRTGGSHEQYF. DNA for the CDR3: TGTGCCACCAGCAGGACAGGGGGCTCCCACGAGCAGTACTTC. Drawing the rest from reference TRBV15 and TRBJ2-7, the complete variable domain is DAMVIQNPRYQVTQFGKPVTLSCSQTLNHNVMYWYQQKSSQAPKLLFHYYDKDFNNEADTPDNFQSRRPNTSFCFLDIRSPGLGDTAMYLCATSRTGGSHEQYFGPGTRLTVT.